This record looks at one T cell receptor beta chain sequence and its context. The antigen remains undetermined. Germline V gene lookup returns CDR1 SNHLY and CDR2 FYNNEI. This CDR3 has 14 amino acids. V dropped 1 base and J dropped 7 bases, with 13 bases sitting between them. Deep sequencing aimed at 1 in 200,000 to 1 in 1 million T cells' resolution. Profiled with immunoSEQ multiplex PCR; TCRdb holds only in-frame clones, not every one. The data contain more than 9,000 clones, 62% of them singletons. This specimen comes from a study of cytotoxic CD8 clonotypes in ibrutinib-treated CLL. Whole-study results and caveats: Public clonotypes (which were uncommon) either contracted or remained stable on treatment.

The sample consisted of PBMCs, taken before ibrutinib treatment. V and J are TRBV2 and TRBJ2-5; a possible D gene is TRBD2 (6 bases). The sequence derives from a human donor with chronic lymphocytic leukemia. CDR3 coding DNA: TGTGCCAGCAGTGAAGGGCAGGGACTGGGGACCCAGTACTTC. Its translation is CASSEGQGLGTQYF.